Listed here is a single T cell receptor beta chain. This sample is part of a study of blood T cell repertoires in COVID-19. The repertoire was sequenced with immunoSEQ multiplex PCR; TCRdb's copy has only in-frame clones and lacks some. This table has 150,000 or so clones, around 67% appearing once. The CDR3 runs to 13 residues. Germline V lookup: CDR1 SNHLY, CDR2 FYNNEI. Trimming stripped 3 bases from V and 10 bases from J, with 13 bases between. The sample comprised peripheral blood. The TCR sequence derives from an elderly woman with acute or convalescent COVID-19. The chain recombines TRBV2 with TRBJ2-1; tentative D call: TRBD2 (7 bases). DNA for the CDR3: TGTGCCAGCAGTGATGAAGCGGGACACGAGCAGTTCTTC. Translated, it gives CASSDEAGHEQFF. Looking up the rest from reference TRBV2 and TRBJ2-1 gives the full variable domain: EPEVTQTPSHQVTQMGQEVILRCVPISNHLYFYWYRQILGQKVEFLVSFYNNEISEKSEIFDDQFSVERPDGSNFTLKIRSTKLEDSAMYFCASSDEAGHEQFFGPGTRLTVL.